The clone carrying this TCR beta chain was found many times. As yet, its antigen is unknown. The sample originates from a study of CD8 T cells in ankylosing spondylitis. Germline V gene sequence: CDR1 SQVTM, CDR2 ANQGSEA. V was pared by 7 bases and J by 4 bases, with 10 bases between. The CDR3 consists of 11 residues. Study-level results: The disease-linked clones had a CD8+ phenotype and low blood frequencies. In ankylosing spondylitis patients, matched synovial fluid reportedly showed significant enrichment of disease-linked clones. Blood of patients with ankylosing spondylitis appeared to be characterized by a TCR beta motif of roughly eight highly homologous variants.

TCRdb independently ran MiXCR on the 5' RACE reads; one entry per CDR3 protein. The sample includes 200,000 to 250,000 distinct CDR3 sequences, 7% to 8% seen only once; the top ten take approximately 15%. The gene calls are TRBV29-1 and TRBJ1-2; possibly TRBD1 for D (5 bases). This clonotype originated in a male donor with ankylosing spondylitis. Input material: blood, either unsorted or a sorted T cell fraction (not recorded which). CDR3 in DNA: TGCAGCGACGGGACGGTCTATGGCTACACCTTC. Its translation: CSDGTVYGYTF.